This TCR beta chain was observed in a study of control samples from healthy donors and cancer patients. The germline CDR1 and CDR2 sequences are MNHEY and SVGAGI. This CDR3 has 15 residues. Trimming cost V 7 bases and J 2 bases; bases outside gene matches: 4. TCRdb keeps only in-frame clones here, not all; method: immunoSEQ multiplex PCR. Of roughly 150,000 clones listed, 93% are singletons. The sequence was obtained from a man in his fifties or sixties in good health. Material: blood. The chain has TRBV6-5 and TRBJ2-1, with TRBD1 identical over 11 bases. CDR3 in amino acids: CASTGQGATYNEQFF. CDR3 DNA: TGTGCCAGCACCGGACAGGGGGCTACCTACAATGAGCAGTTCTTC.